One sample yielded the 32 T cell receptor beta chains listed below, sequenced in a study of blood T cell repertoires in COVID-19. Sequencing was performed with immunoSEQ multiplex PCR; in TCRdb, only in-frame clones are kept and a portion is missing. Altogether over 200,000 clones are present, approximately 85% being singletons, with the ten largest covering around 2%. Input material: PBMCs or T cells enriched from blood (not recorded which). The receptors were gathered from a woman in her fifties or sixties who had recovered from COVID-19.

J is TRBJ2-2 and V is TRBV7-3; tentatively, D is TRBD1 (5 bases). V lost 1 base and J lost 0, with 6 bases in between. Looked up from germline, CDR1 is SGHTA and CDR2 is FQGTGA. The CDR3 extends over 15 amino acids. Here the CDR3 reads CASSLMTANTGELFF. The CDR3, as DNA: TGTGCCAGCAGCTTAATGACAGCGAACACCGGGGAGCTGTTTTTT.

This clone has just one count. The J gene is TRBJ2-3, the V gene TRBV30; D might be TRBD2 (5 bases). The ends were cut back, 2 bases at V and 9 bases at J, with 18 bases in the middle. This CDR3 has 14 residues. Germline V gives CDR1 GTSNPN, CDR2 SVGIG (reference sequence). This chain's CDR3 is CAWSWGNNRRTQYF. As DNA, the CDR3 is TGTGCCTGGAGTTGGGGAAATAATAGGAGGACGCAGTATTTT.

This clone was detected once. The chain uses TRBV7-2 and TRBJ2-7; 9 positions match TRBD2. With the DNA end fitting TRBJ2-1 better, the J assignment may be wrong. CDR1 is SGHTA, CDR2 FQGNSA, per germline. The CDR3 has 14 residues. CDR3 DNA: TGTGCCAGCAGCTTAAATAGCGGGAGCAATGAGCAGTTCTTC. Residues: CASSLNSGSNEQFF.

The chain uses TRBV21-1 and TRBJ2-7; the listed D gene, TRBD2, was not tested against the DNA. TRBV21-1 is a pseudogene locus. The CDR3 contains 14 residues. The CDR3 DNA reads TGTGCCAGCAGCAAAGATGGCGGATTCTACGAGCAGTACTTC. Protein: CASSKDGGFYEQYF.

The chain uses TRBV4-2 and TRBJ2-2; possibly TRBD2 for D (5 bases). CDR1 and CDR2 (germline): LGHNA, YNFKEQ. The CDR3 runs 16 residues. Trimming stripped 1 base from V and 3 bases from J, with 12 bases between. The CDR3 protein is CASSQVLAVDTGELFF. In DNA form, the CDR3 reads TGTGCCAGCAGCCAAGTTCTAGCTGTAGACACCGGGGAGCTGTTTTTT.

The rearrangement uses TRBV18 and TRBJ2-2; TRBD1 agrees at 7 bases. In germline, CDR1 is KGHSH, CDR2 LQKENI. CDR3 length: 16 amino acids. Germline trimming cut 3 bases from V and 3 bases from J; bases unmatched to any gene: 7. CDR3 residues: CASSPEDRTHTGELFF. CDR3 bases: TGTGCCAGCTCACCCGAGGACAGGACCCACACCGGGGAGCTGTTTTTT. The variable domain in full, with the rest retrieved from reference TRBV18 and TRBJ2-2, is NAGVMQNPRHLVRRRGQEARLRCSPMKGHSHVYWYRQLPEEGLKFMVYLQKENIIDESGMPKERFSAEFPKEGPSILRIQQVVRGDSAAYFCASSPEDRTHTGELFFGEGSRLTVL.

The V call is TRBV7-9, the J call TRBJ1-6; 8 positions match TRBD1. This CDR3 has 14 residues. V dropped 4 bases and J dropped 9; count of bases not matched to a gene: 5. Looked up from germline, CDR1 is SEHNR and CDR2 is FQNEAQ (reference sequence). The CDR3 region is CASSSGTGGSPLHF. The CDR3 DNA follows: TGTGCCAGCAGCTCAGGGACAGGCGGTTCACCCCTCCACTTT.

The chain combines TRBV11-2 with TRBJ2-7; 7 bases match TRBD2. With V trimmed by 5 bases and J by 3 bases, 4 bases remained unmatched. In germline, CDR1 is SGHAT, CDR2 FQNNGV. The CDR3 runs to 13 residues. This CDR3 reads CASSPGLDYEQYF. In DNA, the CDR3 is TGTGCCAGCAGCCCAGGACTAGACTACGAGCAGTACTTC.

The chain has TRBV28 and TRBJ2-3, with 8 bases identical to TRBD2. The V segment lost 3 bases and the J segment 12 bases; nucleotides outside the gene matches: 5. The CDR3 is made up of 12 amino acids. Germline V gene sequence: CDR1 MDHEN, CDR2 SYDVKM. CDR3 amino acids: CASSFGAGGQYF. CDR3 in DNA: TGTGCCAGCAGTTTTGGGGCGGGAGGCCAGTATTTT.

The genes are TRBV9 and TRBJ2-1; D is unclear. V gave up 0 bases and J gave up 6 bases, with 16 bases separating them. This CDR3 contains 16 residues. The germline CDR1 and CDR2 sequences are SGDLS and YYNGEE. The CDR3 protein is CASSVELLPSRNEQFF. The DNA for the CDR3 is TGTGCCAGCAGCGTAGAACTACTCCCTAGTCGCAATGAGCAGTTCTTC.

V is TRBV27 and J is TRBJ1-1; 10 nucleotides line up with TRBD1. V lost 2 bases and J lost 6; bases outside the gene matches: 6. This CDR3 has 15 amino acids. Germline CDR1 is MNHEY and CDR2 is SMNVEV (reference sequence). The CDR3 region has the DNA TGTGCCAGCAGTTTAGACAGGGGGCGTTTGGCTGAAGCTTTCTTT. This translates into CASSLDRGRLAEAFF.

This sequence joins TRBV27 and TRBJ1-4; tentative D call: TRBD1 (5 bases). Trimming stripped 5 bases from V and 0 bases from J, with 13 bases between. CDR3 length: 16 amino acids. Per the germline V gene, CDR1 is MNHEY and CDR2 is SMNVEV (reference sequence). CDR3 protein: CASSGGLLATNEKLFF. CDR3 DNA: TGTGCCAGCAGTGGGGGACTTCTCGCAACTAATGAAAAACTGTTTTTT.

This sequence joins TRBV5-1 and TRBJ1-5, with 7 bases lining up with TRBD1. The CDR3 totals 16 residues. The V and J ends lost 2 bases and 2 bases, in that order; junction bases with no gene match: 7. Germline assignment: CDR1 SGHRS and CDR2 YFSETQ. CDR3 in amino acids: CASSLNRGLGNQPQHF. The DNA for the CDR3 is TGCGCCAGCAGCTTAAACAGGGGTTTGGGCAATCAGCCCCAGCATTTT.

The chain recombines TRBV5-1 with TRBJ2-5, with 9 nucleotides matching TRBD2. Germline V CDR1 and CDR2: SGHRS, YFSETQ. After removal of 4 bases from V and 4 bases from J, the junction contained 5 bases not matched to a gene. The CDR3 sequence is 14 residues long. The CDR3: CASSPVSGRETQYF. CDR3 sequence (DNA): TGCGCCAGCAGCCCCGTTAGCGGGAGAGAGACCCAGTACTTC.

The gene calls are TRBV28 and TRBJ1-2, with 7 nucleotides matching TRBD1. The CDR3 extends over 13 amino acids. Trimming removed 6 bases from V and 3 bases from J; junction bases left unmatched: 4. Looked up from germline, CDR1 is MDHEN and CDR2 is SYDVKM. The CDR3 bases are TGTGCCAGCAGCAGGGGGAAGGACTATGGCTACACCTTC. Protein sequence: CASSRGKDYGYTF.

The chain links TRBV18 to TRBJ1-1; D gene ambiguous. V dropped 5 bases and J dropped 3 bases, with 7 bases sitting between them. CDR3 length: 12 amino acids. The V gene's germline CDR1 is KGHSH and CDR2 LQKENI. CDR3 protein: CASSAEDTEAFF. The CDR3 region has the DNA TGTGCCAGCTCAGCCGAGGACACTGAAGCTTTCTTT. Drawing the rest from reference TRBV18 and TRBJ1-1, the complete variable domain is NAGVMQNPRHLVRRRGQEARLRCSPMKGHSHVYWYRQLPEEGLKFMVYLQKENIIDESGMPKERFSAEFPKEGPSILRIQQVVRGDSAAYFCASSAEDTEAFFGQGTRLTVV.

Notes on this clone: Mismatch with germline at one junction end may stem from a read error. The gene calls are TRBV5-8 and TRBJ2-7; 13 bases agree with TRBD2. Germline V gene lookup returns CDR1 SGHTS and CDR2 YDEGEE. CDR3 length: 16 amino acids. CDR3 DNA: TGTGCCAGCAGCCCGGGACTAGCGGGAATCTCCCACGAGCAGTACTTC. This translates into CASSPGLAGISHEQYF.

The chain carries TRBV2 and TRBJ2-7; D is perhaps TRBD2 (6 bases). The CDR3 is 12 amino acids. CDR1 is SNHLY and CDR2 is FYNNEI in the germline V gene. The ends were cut back, 7 bases at V and 2 bases at J, with 9 bases in the middle. CDR3 coding DNA: TGTGCCAGCACCGGGACTGCCTACGAGCAGTACTTC. Translating gives CASTGTAYEQYF.

The chain uses TRBV12-3 or TRBV12-4 and TRBJ2-1; possible D gene TRBD1, 5 bases. V lost 10 bases and J lost 4, with 11 bases in between. The CDR3 covers 12 residues. The CDR3 DNA follows: TGTGCCACTTCGACAGTTTACAATGAGCAGTTCTTC. This codes for CATSTVYNEQFF.

The chain joins TRBV5-4 to TRBJ1-2, with D hard to call. Germline V lookup: CDR1 SGHNT, CDR2 YYREEE (reference sequence). V shed 5 bases and J shed 6 bases, with 8 bases lying between them. This CDR3 has 11 amino acids. The CDR3 DNA reads TGTGCCAGCAGTTTTTTAGATGGCTACACCTTC. Protein product: CASSFLDGYTF.

This clone was seen just once. The CDR3 DNA reads TGTGCCAGCATGGCCCAGCGGGATGGAGCCTACGAGCAGTACTTC. It codes for CASMAQRDGAYEQYF. J is TRBJ2-7 and V is TRBV27, with 7 bases aligning to TRBD2. This CDR3 comprises 15 residues. V shed 7 bases, J shed 2 bases, and the junction held 11 bases outside the gene matches. Germline assignment: CDR1 MNHEY and CDR2 SMNVEV (reference sequence).

The chain is built from TRBV3-1 (or the pseudogene TRBV3-2) and TRBJ1-2; D is unresolved. V lost 4 bases and J 0 bases, leaving 9 bases between the germline ends. The CDR3 totals 14 residues. Germline-derived CDR1 and CDR2 are LGHDT and YNNKEL (reference sequence). The CDR3 is CASSPRLTNYGYTF. CDR3 sequence (DNA): TGTGCCAGCAGCCCCCGACTGACTAACTATGGCTACACCTTC.

The chain couples TRBV7-3 to TRBJ2-1, with 11 bases fitting TRBD2. Germline V CDR1 and CDR2: SGHTA, FQGTGA. The CDR3 is 14 residues long. V lost 5 bases, J lost 10 bases, and 7 bases stayed unmatched. This CDR3 is CASSILAGDGEQFF. The CDR3 DNA follows: TGTGCCAGCAGCATACTAGCGGGAGATGGCGAGCAGTTCTTC.

The chain links TRBV18 to TRBJ1-1, with TRBD1 as a possible D gene (6 bases). Germline V gene data show CDR1 as KGHSH and CDR2 as LQKENI. The V gene lost 1 base and the J gene lost 4 bases, with 16 bases spanning the gap. The CDR3 spans 16 residues. The CDR3 protein is CASSPQGAGDFTEAFF. The CDR3 DNA sequence: TGTGCCAGCTCACCACAGGGCGCAGGGGATTTCACTGAAGCTTTCTTT. The complete variable domain, with remaining parts taken from reference TRBV18 and TRBJ1-1, reads NAGVMQNPRHLVRRRGQEARLRCSPMKGHSHVYWYRQLPEEGLKFMVYLQKENIIDESGMPKERFSAEFPKEGPSILRIQQVVRGDSAAYFCASSPQGAGDFTEAFFGQGTRLTVV.

The genes are TRBV27 and TRBJ1-5; D is unresolved. V shed 1 base and J shed 4 bases, with 5 bases lying between them. The CDR3 has 13 amino acids. Germline V gives CDR1 MNHEY, CDR2 SMNVEV (reference sequence). DNA of the CDR3: TGTGCCAGCAGTTTATATATGAATCAGCCCCAGCATTTT. Residues: CASSLYMNQPQHF.

This sequence joins TRBV28 and TRBJ2-7; TRBD1 aligns across 7 bases. The V segment lost 6 bases and the J segment 4 bases; nucleotides outside the gene matches: 9. The CDR3 spans 14 residues. The germline gives CDR1 MDHEN, CDR2 SYDVKM. The CDR3 DNA sequence: TGTGCCAGCAGCCACGACAGGGTTCAATACGAGCAGTACTTC. It encodes CASSHDRVQYEQYF.

This chain uses TRBV23-1 with TRBJ1-5; possible D gene TRBD1, 6 bases. TRBV23-1 is an ORF for which the function is uncertain. The V and J ends lost 8 bases and 2 bases respectively, with 25 bases between them. This CDR3 has 18 amino acids. CDR3 loop: CASPTLPPRGYGNQPQHF. CDR3 nucleotides: TGCGCCAGCCCTACATTACCCCCCAGGGGATACGGCAATCAGCCCCAGCATTTT.

The chain employs TRBV29-1 and TRBJ2-3; D is ambiguous. V shed 3 bases and J shed 4 bases, with 14 bases lying between them. Germline-derived CDR1 and CDR2 are SQVTM and ANQGSEA. CDR3 length equals 14 residues. The CDR3 spells CSVEVPLSADTQYF. The DNA of the CDR3 is TGCAGCGTTGAGGTCCCCCTGTCAGCAGATACGCAGTATTTT.

The chain recombines TRBV5-4 with TRBJ1-2, with 8 bases matching TRBD1. V shed 1 base and J 1 base; nucleotides not matched to a gene: 0. This CDR3 comprises 14 residues. In germline, CDR1 is SGHNT, CDR2 YYREEE (reference sequence). CDR3 nucleotide sequence: TGTGCCAGCAGCTTGACAGGGGGTAACTATGGCTACACCTTC. This translates into CASSLTGGNYGYTF.

CDR3 protein: CASSQGQGLSEQYF. In DNA, the CDR3 is TGCGCCAGCAGCCAGGGACAGGGGTTGAGCGAGCAGTACTTC. V is TRBV5-1 and J is TRBJ2-7; 10 bases map to TRBD1. Germline CDR1 and CDR2: SGHRS and YFSETQ. J gave up 6 bases and V 4 bases, and 7 bases lay outside the gene matches. The CDR3 contains 14 residues.

The chain has TRBV5-5 and TRBJ1-1, with 11 bases fitting TRBD1. CDR1 SGHKS and CDR2 YYEKEE come from the germline V gene (reference sequence). This CDR3 region has 17 residues. Trimming took 4 bases from V and 3 from J; bases not matched to a gene: 11. The CDR3: CASSGGQGAISYTEAFF. CDR3 bases: TGTGCCAGCAGCGGAGGACAGGGGGCGATTTCCTACACTGAAGCTTTCTTT.

This chain joins TRBV29-1 and TRBJ2-7; D is unclear. Deletions cut 4 bases from V and 0 bases from J, with 10 bases between. Looked up from germline, CDR1 is SQVTM and CDR2 is ANQGSEA. The CDR3 has 13 residues. This chain's CDR3 is CSVVGLNSYEQYF. For the CDR3, the DNA is TGCAGCGTTGTTGGCCTCAACTCCTACGAGCAGTACTTC.